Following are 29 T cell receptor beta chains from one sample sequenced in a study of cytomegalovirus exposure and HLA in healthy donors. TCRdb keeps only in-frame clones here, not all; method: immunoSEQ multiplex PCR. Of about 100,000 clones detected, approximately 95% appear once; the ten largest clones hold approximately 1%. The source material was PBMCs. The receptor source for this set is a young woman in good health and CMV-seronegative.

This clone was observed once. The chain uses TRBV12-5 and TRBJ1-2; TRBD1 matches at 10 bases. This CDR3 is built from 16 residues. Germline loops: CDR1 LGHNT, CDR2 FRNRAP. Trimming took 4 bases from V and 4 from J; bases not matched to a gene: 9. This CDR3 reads CASGSSGTGAPYGYTF. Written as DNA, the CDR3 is TGTGCTAGTGGTTCTTCCGGGACAGGGGCCCCCTATGGCTACACCTTC.

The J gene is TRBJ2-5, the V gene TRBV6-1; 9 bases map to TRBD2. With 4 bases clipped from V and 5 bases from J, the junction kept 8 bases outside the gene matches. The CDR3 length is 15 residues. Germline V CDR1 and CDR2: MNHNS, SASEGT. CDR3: CASSVAGGLEETQYF. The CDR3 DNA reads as TGTGCCAGCAGTGTGGCGGGGGGGCTCGAGGAGACCCAGTACTTC.

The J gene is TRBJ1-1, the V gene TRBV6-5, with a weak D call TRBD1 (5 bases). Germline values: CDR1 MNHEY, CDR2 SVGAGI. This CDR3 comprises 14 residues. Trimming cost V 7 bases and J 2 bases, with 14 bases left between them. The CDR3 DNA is TGTGCCAGCAAACCGGGGAGGGGAAACACTGAAGCTTTCTTT. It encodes CASKPGRGNTEAFF.

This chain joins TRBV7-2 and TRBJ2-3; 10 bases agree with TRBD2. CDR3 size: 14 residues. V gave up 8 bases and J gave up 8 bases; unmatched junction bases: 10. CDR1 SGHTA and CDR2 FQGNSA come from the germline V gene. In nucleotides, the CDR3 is TGTGCCAGCGGGGGGCTAGCGGGAGTCGGTACGCAGTATTTT. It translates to CASGGLAGVGTQYF.

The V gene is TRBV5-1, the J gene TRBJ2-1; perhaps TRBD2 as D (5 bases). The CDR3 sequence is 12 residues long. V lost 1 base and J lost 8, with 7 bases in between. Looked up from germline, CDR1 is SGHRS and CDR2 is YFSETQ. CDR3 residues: CASSLSGDEQFF. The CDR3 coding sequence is TGCGCCAGCAGCTTGTCCGGGGATGAGCAGTTCTTC.

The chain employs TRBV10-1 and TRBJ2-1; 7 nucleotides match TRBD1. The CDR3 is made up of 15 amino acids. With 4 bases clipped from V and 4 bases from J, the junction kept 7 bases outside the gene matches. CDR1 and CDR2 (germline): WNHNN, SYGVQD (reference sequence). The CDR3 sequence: CASSGGTEPYNEQFF. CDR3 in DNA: TGCGCCAGCAGTGGGGGGACAGAACCGTACAATGAGCAGTTCTTC.

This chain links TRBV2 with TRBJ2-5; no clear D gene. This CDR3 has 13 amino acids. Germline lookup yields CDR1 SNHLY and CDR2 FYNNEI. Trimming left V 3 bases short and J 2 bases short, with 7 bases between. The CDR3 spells CASSEIRQETQYF. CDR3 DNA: TGTGCCAGCAGTGAGATCAGGCAAGAGACCCAGTACTTC.

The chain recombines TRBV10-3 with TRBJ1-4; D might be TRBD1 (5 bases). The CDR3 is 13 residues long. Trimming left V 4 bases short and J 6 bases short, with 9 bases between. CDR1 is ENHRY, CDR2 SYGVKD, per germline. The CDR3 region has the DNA TGTGCCATCAGTGCCAGGGAGGATGAAAAACTGTTTTTT. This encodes CAISAREDEKLFF.

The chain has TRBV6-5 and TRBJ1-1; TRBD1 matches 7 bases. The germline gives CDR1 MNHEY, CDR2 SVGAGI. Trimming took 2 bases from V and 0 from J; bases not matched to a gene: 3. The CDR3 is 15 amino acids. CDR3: CASSYRGQLNTEAFF. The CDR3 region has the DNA TGTGCCAGCAGTTACCGGGGACAGCTGAACACTGAAGCTTTCTTT.

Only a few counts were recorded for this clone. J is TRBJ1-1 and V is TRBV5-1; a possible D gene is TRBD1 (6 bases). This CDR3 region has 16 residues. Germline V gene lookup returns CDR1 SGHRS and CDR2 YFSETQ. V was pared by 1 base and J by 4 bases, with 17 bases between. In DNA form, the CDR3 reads TGCGCCAGCAGCTTGAATCTGCGACAGGCTCCCACTGAAGCTTTCTTT. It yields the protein CASSLNLRQAPTEAFF.

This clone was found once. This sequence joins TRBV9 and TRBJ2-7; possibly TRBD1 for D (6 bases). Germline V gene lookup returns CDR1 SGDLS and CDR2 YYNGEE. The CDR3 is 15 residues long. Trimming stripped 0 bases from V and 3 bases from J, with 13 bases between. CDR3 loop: CASSVDGTLYYEQYF. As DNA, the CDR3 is TGTGCCAGCAGCGTAGACGGGACACTTTACTACGAGCAGTACTTC.

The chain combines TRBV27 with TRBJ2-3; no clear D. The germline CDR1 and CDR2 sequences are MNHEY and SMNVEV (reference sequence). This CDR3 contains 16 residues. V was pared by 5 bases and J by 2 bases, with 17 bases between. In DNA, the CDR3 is TGTGCCAGCAGTCCCGACTCGGTGCACTTCACAGATACGCAGTATTTT. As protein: CASSPDSVHFTDTQYF.

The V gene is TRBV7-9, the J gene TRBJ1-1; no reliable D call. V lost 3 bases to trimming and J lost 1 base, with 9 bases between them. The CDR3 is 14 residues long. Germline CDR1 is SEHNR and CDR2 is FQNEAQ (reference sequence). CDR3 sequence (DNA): TGTGCCAGCAGCTTGTGGGCAGGGAACACTGAAGCTTTCTTT. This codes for CASSLWAGNTEAFF.

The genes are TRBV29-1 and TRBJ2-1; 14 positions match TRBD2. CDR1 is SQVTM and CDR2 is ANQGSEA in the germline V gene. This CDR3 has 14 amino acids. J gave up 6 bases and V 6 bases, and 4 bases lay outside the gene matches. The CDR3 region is CSVAGTSGSNEQFF. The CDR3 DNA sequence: TGCAGCGTCGCCGGGACTAGCGGGAGCAATGAGCAGTTCTTC.

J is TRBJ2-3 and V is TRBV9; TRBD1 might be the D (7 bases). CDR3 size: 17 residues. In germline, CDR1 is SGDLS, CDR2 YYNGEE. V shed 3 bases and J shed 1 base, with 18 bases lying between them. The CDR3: CASSETRRGPGTDTQYF. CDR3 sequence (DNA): TGTGCCAGCAGCGAAACTAGGAGGGGGCCTGGCACAGATACGCAGTATTTT.

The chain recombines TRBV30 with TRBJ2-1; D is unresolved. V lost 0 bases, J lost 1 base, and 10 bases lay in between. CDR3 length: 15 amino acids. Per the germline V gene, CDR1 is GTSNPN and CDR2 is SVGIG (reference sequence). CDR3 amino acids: CAWSVPEVSYNEQFF. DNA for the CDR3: TGTGCCTGGAGTGTACCAGAGGTTTCCTACAATGAGCAGTTCTTC.

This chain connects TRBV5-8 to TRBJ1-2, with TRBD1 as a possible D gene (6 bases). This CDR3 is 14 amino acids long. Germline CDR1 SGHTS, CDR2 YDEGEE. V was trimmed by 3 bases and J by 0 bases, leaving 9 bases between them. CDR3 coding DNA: TGTGCCAGCAGCTACAGGACAGCTAACTATGGCTACACCTTC. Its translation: CASSYRTANYGYTF. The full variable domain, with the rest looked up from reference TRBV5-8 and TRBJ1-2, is EAGVTQSPTHLIKTRGQQATLRCSPISGHTSVYWYQQALGLGLQFLLWYDEGEERNRGNFPPRFSGRQFPNYSSELNVNALELEDSALYLCASSYRTANYGYTFGSGTRLTVV.

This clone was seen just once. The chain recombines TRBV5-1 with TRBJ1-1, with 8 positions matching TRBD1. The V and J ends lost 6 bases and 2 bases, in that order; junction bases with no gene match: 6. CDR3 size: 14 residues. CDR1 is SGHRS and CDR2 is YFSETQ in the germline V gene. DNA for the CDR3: TGCGCCAGCACCAAGACAGGGGTAAACACTGAAGCTTTCTTT. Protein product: CASTKTGVNTEAFF.

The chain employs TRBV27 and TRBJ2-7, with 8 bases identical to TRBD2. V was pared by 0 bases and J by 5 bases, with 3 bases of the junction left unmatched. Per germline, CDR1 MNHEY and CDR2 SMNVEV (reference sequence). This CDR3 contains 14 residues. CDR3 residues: CASSLSAGAHEQYF. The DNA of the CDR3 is TGTGCCAGCAGTTTATCAGCGGGAGCCCACGAGCAGTACTTC.

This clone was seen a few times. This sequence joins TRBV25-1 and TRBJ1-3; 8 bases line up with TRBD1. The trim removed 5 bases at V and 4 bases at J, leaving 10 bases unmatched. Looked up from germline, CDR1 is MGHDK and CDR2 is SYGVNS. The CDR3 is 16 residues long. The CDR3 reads CASSSRGTGVGNTIYF. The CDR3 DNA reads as TGTGCCAGCAGTTCCCGGGGGACAGGAGTAGGAAACACCATATATTTT.

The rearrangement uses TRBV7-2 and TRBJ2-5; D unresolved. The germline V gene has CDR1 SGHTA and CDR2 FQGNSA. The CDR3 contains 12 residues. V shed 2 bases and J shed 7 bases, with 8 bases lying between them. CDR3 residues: CASSLITGTQYF. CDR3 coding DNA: TGTGCCAGCAGCTTAATTACTGGGACCCAGTACTTC. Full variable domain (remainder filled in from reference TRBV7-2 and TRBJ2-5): GAGVSQSPSNKVTEKGKDVELRCDPISGHTALYWYRQSLGQGLEFLIYFQGNSAPDKSGLPSDRFSAERTGGSVSTLTIQRTQQEDSAVYLCASSLITGTQYFGPGTRLLVL.

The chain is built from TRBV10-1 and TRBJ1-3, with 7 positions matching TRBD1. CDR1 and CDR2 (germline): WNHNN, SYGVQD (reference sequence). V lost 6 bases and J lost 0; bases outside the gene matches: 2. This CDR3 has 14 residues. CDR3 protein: CASSRTGSGNTIYF. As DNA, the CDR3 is TGCGCCAGCAGCCGGACAGGCTCTGGAAACACCATATATTTT.

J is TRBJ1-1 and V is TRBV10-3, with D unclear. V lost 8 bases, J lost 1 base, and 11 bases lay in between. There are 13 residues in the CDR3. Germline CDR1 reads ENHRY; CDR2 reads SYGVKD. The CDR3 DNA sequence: TGTGCCATCTCTCGGGGATCGAACACTGAAGCTTTCTTT. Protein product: CAISRGSNTEAFF.

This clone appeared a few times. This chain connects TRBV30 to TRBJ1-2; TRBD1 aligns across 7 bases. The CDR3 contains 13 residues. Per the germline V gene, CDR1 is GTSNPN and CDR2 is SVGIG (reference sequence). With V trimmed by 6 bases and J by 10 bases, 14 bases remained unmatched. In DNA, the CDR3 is TGTGCCTGCCTGAGAAGGGACAGCGCAACCTACACCTTC. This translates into CACLRRDSATYTF.

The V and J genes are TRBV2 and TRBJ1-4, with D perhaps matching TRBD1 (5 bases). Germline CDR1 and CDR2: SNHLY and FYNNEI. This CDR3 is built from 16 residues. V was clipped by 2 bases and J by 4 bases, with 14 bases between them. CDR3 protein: CASSETGGGFNEKLFF. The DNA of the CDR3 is TGTGCCAGCAGTGAAACTGGGGGGGGGTTTAATGAAAAACTGTTTTTT.

CDR3 loop: CASSPGVGAEAFF. CDR3 in DNA: TGTGCCAGCTCACCGGGAGTGGGGGCAGAAGCTTTCTTT. The chain has TRBV18 and TRBJ1-1; D may be TRBD1 (6 bases). The CDR3 is 13 amino acids. V was shortened by 3 bases and J by 8 bases, with 13 bases between the two germline ends. Germline V gene sequence: CDR1 KGHSH, CDR2 LQKENI.

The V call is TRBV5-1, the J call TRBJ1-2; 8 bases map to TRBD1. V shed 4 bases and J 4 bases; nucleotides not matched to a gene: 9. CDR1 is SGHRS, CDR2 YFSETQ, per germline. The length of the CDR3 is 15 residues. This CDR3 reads CASSLQATGGYGYTF. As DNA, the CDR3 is TGCGCCAGCAGCCTCCAGGCCACAGGGGGCTATGGCTACACCTTC.

The CDR3 DNA sequence: TGTGCCAGCAGCCCCCAACAGGGGTTTATGAACACTGAAGCTTTCTTT. Translation gives CASSPQQGFMNTEAFF. The chain employs TRBV9 and TRBJ1-1; 7 positions agree with TRBD1. There are 16 residues in the CDR3. Germline CDR1 SGDLS, CDR2 YYNGEE. Losses at the gene ends were 4 bases for V and 0 bases for J; bases not matched to a gene: 9.

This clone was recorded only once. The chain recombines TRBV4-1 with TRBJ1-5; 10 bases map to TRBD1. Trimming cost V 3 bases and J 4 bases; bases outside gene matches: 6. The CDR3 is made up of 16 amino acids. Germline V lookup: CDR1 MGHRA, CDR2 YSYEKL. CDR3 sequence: CASSHPGQGPNQPQHF. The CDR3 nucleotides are TGCGCCAGCAGCCATCCGGGACAGGGGCCGAATCAGCCCCAGCATTTT.